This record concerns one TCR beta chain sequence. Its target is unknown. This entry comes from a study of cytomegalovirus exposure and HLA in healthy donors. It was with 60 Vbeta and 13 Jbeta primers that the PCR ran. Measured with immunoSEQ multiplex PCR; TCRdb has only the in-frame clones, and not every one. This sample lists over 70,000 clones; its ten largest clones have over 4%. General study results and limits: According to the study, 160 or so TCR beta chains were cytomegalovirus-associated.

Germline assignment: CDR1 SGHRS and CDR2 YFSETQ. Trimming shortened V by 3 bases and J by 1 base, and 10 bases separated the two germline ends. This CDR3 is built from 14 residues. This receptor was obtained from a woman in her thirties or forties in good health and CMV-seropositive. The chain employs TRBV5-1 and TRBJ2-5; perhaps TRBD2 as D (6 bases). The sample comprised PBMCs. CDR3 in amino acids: CASSSLTSQETQYF. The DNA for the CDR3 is TGCGCCAGCAGCTCATTGACTAGCCAAGAGACCCAGTACTTC. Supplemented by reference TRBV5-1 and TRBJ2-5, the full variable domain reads KAGVTQTPRYLIKTRGQQVTLSCSPISGHRSVSWYQQTPGQGLQFLFEYFSETQRNKGNFPGRFSGRQFSNSRSEMNVSTLELGDSALYLCASSSLTSQETQYFGPGTRLLVL.